The clone carrying this T cell receptor (beta chain) was observed many times. Its antigen remains unknown. Time point noted: newly diagnosed GD, antithyroid drugs for less than 3 months. TCR sequences were obtained from RNA taken from PBMCs. In building TCR beta libraries, iRepertoire HTBI primers were used together with Arm-PCR of CDR3 regions. TCRdb analysed the multiplex PCR reads with MiXCR anew, one entry per CDR3 protein. The profile shows some 370,000 distinct CDR3 sequences, around 11% of them singletons. This specimen comes from a study of regulatory T cells in long-lasting Graves disease. Study-wide findings and caveats: Public clonotype sharing was higher in persistent than newly diagnosed patients. TCR diversity was lower in persistent than newly diagnosed Graves' disease.

This CDR3 has 15 amino acids. Germline V lookup: CDR1 SGHNT, CDR2 YYREEE (reference sequence). After removal of 3 bases from V and 4 bases from J, the junction contained 7 bases not matched to a gene. The same specimen was also included in a second study, on T cells in Graves' hyperthyroidism and ophthalmopathy.

The origin of this receptor is a woman between 18 and 29 years old with Graves disease. The chain employs TRBV5-4 and TRBJ1-1; 9 nucleotides match TRBD1. Sequenced here: peripheral blood mononuclear cells (PBMCs), sampled at new diagnosis, from a patient treated with antithyroid drugs. The CDR3 DNA is TGTGCCAGCAGCTCTTACAGGGGGCCGGGCACTGAAGCTTTCTTT. Translated, it gives CASSSYRGPGTEAFF.